The 32 T cell receptor beta chains presented below share a single source sample, sequenced in a study of radiotherapy plus CTLA-4 blockade in lung cancer. Assay used: immunoSEQ multiplex PCR; TCRdb lists only in-frame clones, some missing. The table records more than 65,000 clones, around four fifths of them present only once. The sample consisted of peripheral blood, taken from a patient treated with radiotherapy plus ipilimumab. These TCRs come from a human donor with non-small cell lung cancer who had stable disease on radiotherapy plus ipilimumab.

This chain uses TRBV21-1 with TRBJ1-6. TRBV21-1 constitutes a pseudogene. This CDR3 comprises 18 residues. DNA of the CDR3: TGTGCCAGCAGCTCATCCCTGGGGACGGGACTCTATAATTCACCCCTCCACTTT. Translated, it gives CASSSSLGTGLYNSPLHF.

The chain employs TRBV19 and TRBJ1-5; D is uncertain. CDR3 size: 13 residues. V gave up 5 bases and J gave up 0 bases, with 5 bases separating them. CDR1 and CDR2 (germline): LNHDA, SQIVND (reference sequence). This CDR3 reads CASSRNSNQPQHF. DNA of the CDR3: TGTGCCAGTAGTCGCAATAGCAATCAGCCCCAGCATTTT.

The rearrangement joins TRBV28 to TRBJ1-5; D unclear. The germline V gene has CDR1 MDHEN and CDR2 SYDVKM. There are 17 residues in the CDR3. Trimming stripped 0 bases from V and 5 bases from J, with 17 bases between. For the CDR3, the DNA is TGTGCCAGCAGTTTATGGATTTCGGGGTGGGGAGATCAGCCCCAGCATTTT. Its translation: CASSLWISGWGDQPQHF.

The chain links TRBV7-2 to TRBJ2-5; 15 nucleotides agree with TRBD2. CDR1 SGHTA and CDR2 FQGNSA come from the germline V gene. Trimming removed 5 bases from V and 1 base from J; junction bases left unmatched: 2. The CDR3 has 16 amino acids. The CDR3 nucleotides read TGTGCCAGCAGCCGGACTAGCGGGGGGGTCCAAGAGACCCAGTACTTC. Translation gives CASSRTSGGVQETQYF.

V gene TRBV10-3 combines with J gene TRBJ1-5, with D unresolved. The germline V gene has CDR1 ENHRY and CDR2 SYGVKD. The CDR3 extends over 12 amino acids. The germline V and J ends were trimmed by 6 bases and 1 base, with 4 bases remaining between them. The CDR3 loop reads CAIRGSNQPQHF. The CDR3 DNA reads TGTGCCATCAGGGGGAGCAATCAGCCCCAGCATTTT.

The chain is built from TRBV18 and TRBJ1-1; the match to TRBD1 covers 9 bases. The junction had 3 bases not matched to a gene; V was cut back by 3 bases and J by 1 base. The CDR3 sequence is 15 residues long. The germline V gene encodes CDR1 KGHSH and CDR2 LQKENI. The CDR3 protein is CASSPRTGANTEAFF. As DNA, the CDR3 is TGTGCCAGCTCACCCCGGACAGGGGCGAACACTGAAGCTTTCTTT.

This rearrangement joins TRBV18 to TRBJ1-6; no reliable D call. Trimming removed 8 bases from V and 0 bases from J, with 11 bases in between. The CDR3 consists of 15 residues. CDR1 is KGHSH, CDR2 LQKENI, per germline. The CDR3 region is CASTQESSYNSPLHF. CDR3 DNA: TGTGCCAGCACGCAGGAGAGCTCCTATAATTCACCCCTCCACTTT.

The V call is TRBV19, the J call TRBJ1-1; TRBD1 matches at 8 bases. The CDR3 contains 16 residues. With V trimmed by 6 bases and J by 1 base, 10 bases remained unmatched. Germline CDR1 and CDR2: LNHDA and SQIVND (reference sequence). CDR3 loop: CASRTMGQGANTEAFF. DNA for the CDR3: TGTGCCAGTAGGACAATGGGGCAGGGGGCGAACACTGAAGCTTTCTTT. Full variable domain (remainder filled in from reference TRBV19 and TRBJ1-1): DGGITQSPKYLFRKEGQNVTLSCEQNLNHDAMYWYRQDPGQGLRLIYYSQIVNDFQKGDIAEGYSVSREKKESFPLTVTSAQKNPTAFYLCASRTMGQGANTEAFFGQGTRLTVV.

CDR3 bases: TGTGCCAGCAGGAGTCTGGGGGTGGGAGAGACCCAGTACTTC. This gives the protein CASRSLGVGETQYF. The rearrangement joins TRBV27 to TRBJ2-5; D tentatively fits TRBD1 or TRBD2 (5 bases each). Germline CDR1 MNHEY, CDR2 SMNVEV (reference sequence). Trimming took 6 bases from V and 4 from J, leaving 15 bases between them. There are 14 residues in the CDR3.

The chain carries TRBV18 and TRBJ2-2, with 7 bases that match TRBD1. The trim removed 1 base at V and 0 bases at J, leaving 2 bases unmatched. Per the germline V gene, CDR1 is KGHSH and CDR2 is LQKENI. The CDR3 is 16 amino acids. In DNA, the CDR3 is TGTGCCAGCTCACCACGGACAGGCGCGAACACCGGGGAGCTGTTTTTT. Protein sequence: CASSPRTGANTGELFF.

By proportion, this clone is medium-sized. V usage is TRBV28 and J usage is TRBJ2-7; no definite D call. The CDR3 spans 11 residues. Germline-derived CDR1 and CDR2 are MDHEN and SYDVKM. V gave up 5 bases and J gave up 6 bases, with 8 bases separating them. The chain's CDR3 is CASSPPGEQYF. As DNA, the CDR3 is TGTGCCAGCAGTCCCCCCGGCGAGCAGTACTTC. Combining the CDR3 with reference TRBV28 and TRBJ2-7 gives the whole variable domain DVKVTQSSRYLVKRTGEKVFLECVQDMDHENMFWYRQDPGLGLRLIYFSYDVKMKEKGDIPEGYSVSREKKERFSLILESASTNQTSMYLCASSPPGEQYFGPGTRLTVT.

The chain is built from TRBV5-4 and TRBJ1-6, with D uncertain. The CDR3 is 12 residues long. Germline lookup yields CDR1 SGHNT and CDR2 YYREEE (reference sequence). V was trimmed by 0 bases and J by 10 bases, leaving 5 bases between them. The CDR3 DNA reads TGTGCCAGCAGCTTGGACGAGTCACCCCTCCACTTT. It yields the protein CASSLDESPLHF.

This chain uses TRBV2 with TRBJ1-2; 9 bases line up with TRBD1. Germline V gives CDR1 SNHLY, CDR2 FYNNEI. V shed 5 bases, J shed 1 base, and the junction held 5 bases outside the gene matches. The CDR3 has 15 residues. CDR3 amino acids: CASSRRTGDNYGYTF. The DNA of the CDR3 is TGTGCCAGCAGTCGAAGGACAGGGGATAACTATGGCTACACCTTC.

The genes are TRBV5-1 and TRBJ2-1, with 9 bases matching TRBD2. CDR1 SGHRS and CDR2 YFSETQ come from the germline V gene. V trimming: 0 bases; J trimming: 8 bases; junction bases outside the gene matches: 6. This CDR3 region has 15 residues. CDR3 in amino acids: CASSLGAGGPDEQFF. The CDR3 nucleotides read TGCGCCAGCAGCTTGGGGGCGGGAGGGCCCGATGAGCAGTTCTTC.

This chain links TRBV28 with TRBJ1-1; D might be TRBD1 (6 bases). V was trimmed by 5 bases and J by 9 bases, leaving 19 bases between them. CDR1 and CDR2 (germline): MDHEN, SYDVKM. The CDR3 is 14 residues long. CDR3 residues: CASSPSLGGYQAFF. The CDR3 DNA is TGTGCCAGCAGTCCCTCCTTAGGGGGGTACCAAGCTTTCTTT.

The genes are TRBV30 and TRBJ2-2, with a weak D call TRBD1 (6 bases). The V end was cut by 2 bases, the J end by 4 bases, with 11 bases between. Germline-derived CDR1 and CDR2 are GTSNPN and SVGIG (reference sequence). The CDR3 loop spans 14 amino acids. CDR3 sequence reads: CAWSTTGFTGELFF. DNA for the CDR3: TGTGCCTGGAGTACCACAGGGTTCACCGGGGAGCTGTTTTTT. The full variable domain, rest sourced from reference TRBV30 and TRBJ2-2, is SQTIHQWPATLVQPVGSPLSLECTVEGTSNPNLYWYRQAAGRGLQLLFYSVGIGQISSEVPQNLSASRPQDRQFILSSKKLLLSDSGFYLCAWSTTGFTGELFFGEGSRLTVL.

V and J are TRBV28 and TRBJ1-5, with D perhaps matching TRBD1 (5 bases). The CDR3 contains 15 residues. Deletions cut 3 bases from V and 2 bases from J, with 11 bases between. From germline, CDR1 is MDHEN and CDR2 SYDVKM. The CDR3: CASSFMGGGNQPQHF. The CDR3 nucleotides read TGTGCCAGCAGTTTCATGGGAGGGGGCAATCAGCCCCAGCATTTT.

This clone was recorded a few times. The chain has TRBV10-3 and TRBJ2-7; no definite D call. Trimming stripped 1 base from V and 7 bases from J, with 11 bases between. The length of the CDR3 is 13 residues. Germline CDR1 is ENHRY and CDR2 is SYGVKD. This CDR3 is CAISELGYFEQYF. In nucleotides, the CDR3 is TGTGCCATCAGTGAGTTGGGGTACTTTGAGCAGTACTTC.

V gene TRBV7-7 combines with J gene TRBJ1-1; no reliable D call. This CDR3 is 13 amino acids long. V was cut by 5 bases and J by 1 base, with 8 bases left in between. The germline gives CDR1 SSHAT, CDR2 FNYEAQ (reference sequence). CDR3 region: CASSRQQNTEAFF. The CDR3 nucleotides read TGTGCCAGCAGCCGACAACAGAACACTGAAGCTTTCTTT.

A single count supports this clone. Here the CDR3 reads CASSRDRGGSYEQYF. CDR3 nucleotides: TGTGCCAGCTCCCGGGACAGGGGAGGTTCCTACGAGCAGTACTTC. The V call is TRBV18, the J call TRBJ2-7, with 10 bases identical to TRBD1. The CDR3 has 15 residues. In germline, CDR1 is KGHSH, CDR2 LQKENI. V was clipped by 6 bases and J by 1 base; unmatched bases: 6.

This clone was counted once. The chain joins TRBV28 to TRBJ2-7; 9 nucleotides match TRBD2. Germline V gives CDR1 MDHEN, CDR2 SYDVKM. Trimming cost V 1 base and J 2 bases; bases outside gene matches: 9. The CDR3 runs to 17 residues. The DNA for the CDR3 is TGTGCCAGCAGTTTATCTAGTAGCGGGGGTCCCACCTACGAGCAGTACTTC. This gives the protein CASSLSSSGGPTYEQYF.

This chain uses TRBV6-5 with TRBJ2-5; D is unclear. The length of the CDR3 is 13 residues. Germline V gene sequence: CDR1 MNHEY, CDR2 SVGAGI. Trimming pared 0 bases from V and 4 bases from J, leaving 6 bases between. This chain's CDR3 is CASSYSGRETQYF. DNA of the CDR3: TGTGCCAGCAGTTACTCGGGTCGAGAGACCCAGTACTTC.

V is TRBV28 and J is TRBJ1-4; possible D gene TRBD1, 5 bases. CDR1 and CDR2 (germline): MDHEN, SYDVKM. V lost 5 bases and J 0 bases, leaving 13 bases between the germline ends. This CDR3 spans 16 amino acids. The CDR3 sequence is CASSGAGFTTNEKLFF. CDR3 nucleotide sequence: TGTGCCAGCAGTGGCGCAGGGTTTACAACTAATGAAAAACTGTTTTTT.

The V and J genes are TRBV29-1 and TRBJ2-5; D gene ambiguous. The CDR3 is 12 residues long. V lost 5 bases to trimming and J lost 0 bases, with 7 bases between them. Germline-derived CDR1 and CDR2 are SQVTM and ANQGSEA. In DNA, the CDR3 is TGCAGCGTTCGGGTCCACCAAGAGACCCAGTACTTC. Its translation is CSVRVHQETQYF.

The chain links TRBV29-1 to TRBJ2-5; TRBD2 is a possible D gene (6 bases). CDR1 is SQVTM and CDR2 is ANQGSEA in the germline V gene. The V end was cut by 3 bases, the J end by 5 bases, with 16 bases between. This CDR3 contains 14 residues. CDR3 nucleotides: TGCAGCGTTGAGCGGGGCGGGAAACCGGAGACCCAGTACTTC. This codes for CSVERGGKPETQYF.

The chain recombines TRBV30 with TRBJ1-2, with D hard to call. The V and J ends lost 0 bases and 7 bases respectively, with 15 bases between them. Germline V gives CDR1 GTSNPN, CDR2 SVGIG (reference sequence). CDR3 length: 14 residues. The CDR3 protein is CAWSVFPTPSGYTF. DNA for the CDR3: TGTGCCTGGAGTGTATTCCCAACACCCAGTGGCTACACCTTC.

The CDR3 nucleotides read TGTGCCAGCAGTACAGGAGCGGGACTTGAGCAGTTCTTC. Translating it yields CASSTGAGLEQFF. The V gene is TRBV6-1, the J gene TRBJ2-1; 7 bases are shared with TRBD2. This CDR3 region has 13 residues. Trimming at V came to 5 bases and at J to 9 bases, leaving 7 bases not matched to a gene. Germline V gene data show CDR1 as MNHNS and CDR2 as SASEGT.

The chain links TRBV11-3 to TRBJ2-3, with TRBD2 matching over 9 bases. Germline V CDR1 and CDR2: SGHNT, YENEEA. V trimming: 3 bases; J trimming: 3 bases; junction bases outside the gene matches: 7. This CDR3 region has 16 residues. The CDR3, as DNA: TGTGCCAGCAGCTTCGGGCTAGCGGGAACTACAGATACGCAGTATTTT. It codes for CASSFGLAGTTDTQYF.

The CDR3 reads CASSTRGLAGETQYF. CDR3 nucleotides: TGTGCCAGCAGTACGCGGGGTCTAGCGGGGGAGACCCAGTACTTC. V usage is TRBV28 and J usage is TRBJ2-5; TRBD2 matches 9 bases. This CDR3 region has 15 residues. The V gene's germline CDR1 is MDHEN and CDR2 SYDVKM. V shed 5 bases, J shed 5 bases, and the junction held 9 bases outside the gene matches.

The chain couples TRBV7-8 to TRBJ1-6, with TRBD1 identical over 9 bases. This CDR3 is built from 14 residues. V dropped 4 bases and J dropped 10; count of bases not matched to a gene: 5. CDR1 and CDR2 from the germline V gene are SGHVS and FQNEAQ. The CDR3 reads CASSSAGTGSPLHF. DNA for the CDR3: TGTGCCAGCAGCTCCGCCGGGACAGGGTCACCCCTCCACTTT. The whole variable domain, filled in from reference TRBV7-8 and TRBJ1-6, reads GAGVSQSPRYKVAKRGQDVALRCDPISGHVSLFWYQQALGQGPEFLTYFQNEAQLDKSGLPSDRFFAERPEGSVSTLKIQRTQQEDSAVYLCASSSAGTGSPLHFGNGTRLTVT.

This rearrangement joins TRBV6-1 to TRBJ2-3; perhaps D is TRBD1 or TRBD2 (6 bases each). Trimming stripped 1 base from V and 3 bases from J, with 20 bases between. Germline V gene data show CDR1 as MNHNS and CDR2 as SASEGT. CDR3 length: 18 residues. CDR3 residues: CASSEGGGFRGGTDTQYF. For the CDR3, the DNA is TGTGCCAGCAGTGAAGGCGGTGGGTTCAGGGGAGGAACAGATACGCAGTATTTT.

The rearrangement links TRBV29-1 to TRBJ2-2; 8 bases match TRBD1. J gave up 9 bases and V 1 base, and 16 bases lay outside the gene matches. CDR3 length equals 17 residues. Germline V gene data show CDR1 as SQVTM and CDR2 as ANQGSEA. CDR3 DNA sequence: TGCAGCGTTGAAGTCGTTGGTGTCAGGGGGCGACCTTGGGAGCTGTTTTTT. Amino acids: CSVEVVGVRGRPWELFF.